The T cell receptor beta chain under discussion was sequenced for a study of Graves' ophthalmopathy and Graves' hyperthyroidism. Researchers turned away patients with other autoimmune diseases, uncontrolled infections, pregnancy or lactation. The PBMCs originated from roughly 10 ml of fresh peripheral blood. Amplification of TCR beta CDR3 regions used RNA transcripts. Scientists carried out first-round RT-PCR using HTBI primers and then a second-round multiplex PCR. TCRdb independently ran MiXCR on the multiplex PCR reads; one entry per CDR3 protein. Among about 500,000 distinct CDR3 sequences, under 15% were seen once, and the ten largest hold 9.5% to 10%. V lost 6 bases, J lost 7 bases, and 9 bases lay in between. This CDR3 comprises 11 residues. Germline loops: CDR1 LNHDA, CDR2 SQIVND (reference sequence). Whole-study findings and limits: With approximately 88% sensitivity and around 81% specificity, a 13-signature model separated ophthalmopathy from stable hyperthyroidism.

This clonotype was observed many times. Its antigen is not identified. This sequence was found in a woman between 25 and 40 years old with Graves' ophthalmopathy. The chain uses TRBV19 and TRBJ1-1; D is undetermined. Sequencing was performed on blood. CDR3 sequence (DNA): TGTGCCAGTAGAGCAAACCTTGAAGCTTTCTTT. It codes for CASRANLEAFF.